This TCR beta chain is drawn from a study of T cells in Graves' hyperthyroidism and ophthalmopathy. Study-level background: Peripheral blood was taken when the disease was first diagnosed, before any treatment began.

Fresh peripheral blood, 9.5 to 10 ml of it, supplied the PBMCs. RNA transcripts yielded amplified TCR beta CDR3 regions. Initially, a first-round RT-PCR of the TCR CDR3 employed the HTBI primer set. TCRdb reprocessed the multiplex PCR reads with MiXCR, giving one entry per CDR3 protein. The table includes hundreds of thousands of distinct CDR3 sequences, 15% to 20% detected once. Trimming removed 1 base at V and 7 bases at J, with 13 bases between. The CDR3 is made up of 15 amino acids. Germline V CDR1 and CDR2: SGHTA, FQGNSA. This clonotype was seen repeatedly, ten times or more. Its antigen is still unknown. Overall study results and limits: Most expanded thyroid clonotypes above 0.001 recurred in blood.

The sequence came from a man aged 40-49 years with Graves' hyperthyroidism. The chain links TRBV7-2 to TRBJ2-2, with TRBD2 as a possible D gene (6 bases). The sequenced material came from blood. As DNA, the CDR3 is TGTGCCAGCAGCTTAGAGGCGGGGTCCCTCGGGGAGCTGTTTTTT. Its translation is CASSLEAGSLGELFF. Variable domain in full (rest from reference TRBV7-2 and TRBJ2-2): GAGVSQSPSNKVTEKGKDVELRCDPISGHTALYWYRQSLGQGLEFLIYFQGNSAPDKSGLPSDRFSAERTGGSVSTLTIQRTQQEDSAVYLCASSLEAGSLGELFFGEGSRLTVL.